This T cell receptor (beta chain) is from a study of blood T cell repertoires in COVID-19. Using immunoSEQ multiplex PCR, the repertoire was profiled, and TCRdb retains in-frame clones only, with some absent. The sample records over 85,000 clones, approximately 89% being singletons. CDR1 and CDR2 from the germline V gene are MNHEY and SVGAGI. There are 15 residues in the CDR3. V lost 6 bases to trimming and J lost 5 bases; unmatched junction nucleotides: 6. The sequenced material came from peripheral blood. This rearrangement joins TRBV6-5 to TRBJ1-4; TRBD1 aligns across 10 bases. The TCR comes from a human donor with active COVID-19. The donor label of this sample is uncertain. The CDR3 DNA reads TGTGCCAGCAGCTTACGGGGACAGGGGAATGAAAAACTGTTTTTT. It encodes CASSLRGQGNEKLFF.